The following is a T cell receptor beta chain sequence with its context. This clone was seen a handful of times. The antigen this receptor binds is unknown. There are no base qualities to consult, and no much larger clone falls within one base. The sample is drawn from a study of blood T cell repertoires in COVID-19 (TCRdb year 2020). Regarding the research as a whole: Samples covering the acute and convalescent phases of COVID-19 were provided by collaborators in the United States, Italy and Spain. The material from the prospective study consisted of cDNA or gDNA derived from T cells, B-cell-depleted T cells, or PBMCs. The dataset comprised deeply sampled blood TCRbeta repertoires from subjects exposed to, actively infected with, or recovered from COVID-19. The repertoires were released in a freely available public database intended as a resource for research on the immune response to SARS-CoV-2. Samples were obtained from the ongoing ImmuneRACE study (first 160 participants) and from 1,200 or so subjects provided by 6 global collaborators. The sample metadata nearly always contained a de-identified subject ID, COVID-19 status, age in years and sex. HLA class I and class II types, where available, came from metadata supplied by the sample provider rather than from assay-based typing. Findings and caveats that apply to the study as a whole: How much clinical and demographic metadata was included differed by source and by participant, and the metadata was provided uncurated.

One collaborating source in Seattle enrolled patients while the patients were actively infected and followed the patients over time throughout the course of disease. Each collaborating institution followed its own protocols to collect whole blood in K2EDTA tubes. Collaborator samples were shipped for TCRbeta analysis as frozen whole blood, isolated PBMCs, or DNA extracted from either sample type. The CDR3 has 16 amino acids, counting the end cysteine and phenylalanine. Kept here is only the CDR3 DNA, which spans 48 bases and is read in frame from base 1. Trimmed from V: 5 bases; trimmed from J: 2 bases; junction bases lacking a gene match: 11. The germline V gene (reference sequence) sets CDR1 to PRHDT and CDR2 to FYEKMQ. TCRbeta CDR3 regions were amplified from genomic DNA by means of the immunoSEQ Assay, a bias-controlled multiplex PCR. In the original analysis: Nucleated cell counts per sample were estimated from amplification of reference gene primers within the assay. To quantify the absolute abundance of each unique TCRbeta CDR3 rearrangement, sequence reads were collapsed and filtered. For each sample, productive Simpson clonality was calculated as the square root of Simpson's diversity index over productive rearrangements. This immuneACCESS table, as held by TCRdb, lists in-frame sequences with V and J called but not all clones. Of the missing ones, under half trace to an unresolved V gene in checked studies; the others have no known cause. V and J calls and clone size are as listed in that table; D and trimming were resolved from the DNA. In this sample the table shows about 150,000 clones, approximately 92% of which occur a single time. In total, the top ten clones hold roughly 13% of the sample.

Sequenced sample: peripheral blood. The TCR comes from a man younger than 35 with COVID-19, enrolled during active disease. The sequence links TRBV13 to TRBJ2-7; 8 middle bases align to TRBD2. The CDR3 amino acid sequence is: CASSKWPGGSTYEQYF. The sequenced DNA is TGTGCCAGCAGCAAATGGCCGGGGGGGTCAACCTACGAGCAGTACTTC.